The 23 T cell receptor beta chains presented below share a single source sample, sequenced in a study of shared clonotypes between healthy human individuals. TCRdb keeps only in-frame clones here, not all; method: immunoSEQ multiplex PCR. The repertoire includes nearly 1,000,000 clones, less than 85% of them detected once, and around 1.4% sits in the top ten. Sequencing used memory CD4+ T cells sorted from blood. Subset given: CD45RA-negative fraction. All receptors derive from a young man in good health.

This clone was picked up one time. The CDR3 DNA reads TGTGCCAGCAGTCACCAGGTTCAAGTAAGGGCTGAAGCTTTCTTT. It encodes CASSHQVQVRAEAFF. The chain carries TRBV27 and TRBJ1-1; unclear D gene. CDR1 and CDR2 (germline): MNHEY, SMNVEV (reference sequence). This CDR3 comprises 15 residues. The germline V and J ends were trimmed by 5 bases and 6 bases, with 19 bases remaining between them.

The chain uses TRBV19 and TRBJ1-3; 10 positions agree with TRBD1. The CDR3 consists of 15 residues. Looked up from germline, CDR1 is LNHDA and CDR2 is SQIVND (reference sequence). After removal of 9 bases from V and 0 bases from J, the junction contained 5 bases not matched to a gene. The CDR3 loop is CASRTGGTSGNTIYF. The DNA of the CDR3 is TGTGCCAGCCGGACAGGGGGTACCTCTGGAAACACCATATATTTT.

In this sample, this clone turned up many times. CDR3 DNA sequence: TGTGCCAGCAGAGCTACACCCGGGGAGCTGTTTTTT. It yields the protein CASRATPGELFF. The rearrangement joins TRBV2 to TRBJ2-2; D unresolved. The CDR3 is made up of 12 amino acids. The germline V gene has CDR1 SNHLY and CDR2 FYNNEI. V shed 6 bases and J shed 6 bases, with 8 bases lying between them.

As regards this clone: Other nucleotide sequences from this sample produce the same CDR3. J is TRBJ2-3 and V is TRBV27; 7 nucleotides agree with TRBD2. This CDR3 contains 15 residues. After removal of 6 bases from V and 0 bases from J, the junction contained 6 bases not matched to a gene. Germline-derived CDR1 and CDR2 are MNHEY and SMNVEV (reference sequence). The DNA of the CDR3 is TGTGCCAGCAGGAGAGCGGGGACCAGCACAGATACGCAGTATTTT. This translates into CASRRAGTSTDTQYF.

V is TRBV27 and J is TRBJ2-7; TRBD1 matches 9 bases. With V trimmed by 1 base and J by 5 bases, 9 bases remained unmatched. CDR3 length equals 16 residues. Per the germline V gene, CDR1 is MNHEY and CDR2 is SMNVEV (reference sequence). In DNA, the CDR3 is TGTGCCAGCAGTTTATTGCGAGGGACAGGGATGGACGAGCAGTACTTC. Encoded protein: CASSLLRGTGMDEQYF.

The J gene is TRBJ2-7, the V gene TRBV30; D possibly corresponds to TRBD2 (5 bases). Germline values: CDR1 GTSNPN, CDR2 SVGIG (reference sequence). This CDR3 comprises 15 residues. V lost 1 base, J lost 0 bases, and 13 bases lay in between. CDR3: CAWSAPRTGSYEQYF. The CDR3, as DNA: TGTGCCTGGAGTGCTCCTCGGACTGGCTCCTACGAGCAGTACTTC. The entire variable domain, with the rest obtained from reference TRBV30 and TRBJ2-7, is as follows: SQTIHQWPATLVQPVGSPLSLECTVEGTSNPNLYWYRQAAGRGLQLLFYSVGIGQISSEVPQNLSASRPQDRQFILSSKKLLLSDSGFYLCAWSAPRTGSYEQYFGPGTRLTVT.

V and J are TRBV10-3 and TRBJ2-1; 9 positions match TRBD2. The CDR3 sequence is 15 residues long. With 6 bases clipped from V and 3 bases from J, the junction kept 6 bases outside the gene matches. The germline gives CDR1 ENHRY, CDR2 SYGVKD. For the CDR3, the DNA is TGTGCCATCAGGGCTAGCGGGAAGGACTACAATGAGCAGTTCTTC. Protein sequence: CAIRASGKDYNEQFF.

V is TRBV6-1 and J is TRBJ2-1, with no clear D. The CDR3 runs 15 residues. Looked up from germline, CDR1 is MNHNS and CDR2 is SASEGT. The V and J ends lost 2 bases and 0 bases respectively, with 8 bases between them. CDR3 nucleotides: TGTGCCAGCAGTGAAATGTCCAGCTCCTACAATGAGCAGTTCTTC. It translates to CASSEMSSSYNEQFF.

There are many counts of this clone. The chain is built from TRBV5-1 and TRBJ2-2; D unresolved. The germline gives CDR1 SGHRS, CDR2 YFSETQ. The CDR3 totals 13 residues. V lost 1 base and J 7 bases, leaving 8 bases between the germline ends. CDR3 in amino acids: CASSLTGDGELFF. Written as DNA, the CDR3 is TGCGCCAGCAGCTTGACGGGTGACGGGGAGCTGTTTTTT.

The gene calls are TRBV5-5 and TRBJ2-7; D is ambiguous. There are 15 residues in the CDR3. Germline V gene data show CDR1 as SGHKS and CDR2 as YYEKEE (reference sequence). The ends were cut back, 0 bases at V and 3 bases at J, with 13 bases in the middle. Here the CDR3 reads CASSLEGFPNYEQYF. The CDR3 DNA reads TGTGCCAGCAGCTTGGAAGGTTTCCCCAACTACGAGCAGTACTTC.

The V gene is TRBV5-6, the J gene TRBJ2-4; D is tentatively TRBD1 or TRBD2 (5 bases each). The CDR3 is made up of 13 amino acids. V lost 2 bases and J 13 bases, leaving 16 bases between the germline ends. Germline-derived CDR1 and CDR2 are SGHDT and YYEEEE. CDR3 in amino acids: CASSLVEGTGQYF. Written as DNA, the CDR3 is TGTGCCAGCAGCTTAGTTGAAGGGACGGGACAGTACTTC.

This chain uses TRBV11-3 with TRBJ2-1, with a weak D call TRBD2 (7 bases). The V end lost 5 bases, the J end lost 4 bases, and 15 bases lay between the germline ends. CDR3 length: 15 amino acids. CDR1 is SGHNT and CDR2 is YENEEA in the germline V gene. The CDR3 DNA follows: TGTGCCAGCAGCCCGGGGGGCAGGGGATACAATGAGCAGTTCTTC. Amino acid sequence: CASSPGGRGYNEQFF.

This clone was observed many times. The rearrangement uses TRBV27 and TRBJ2-1; 11 bases agree with TRBD2. Germline CDR1 MNHEY, CDR2 SMNVEV (reference sequence). This CDR3 region has 16 residues. V lost 1 base to trimming and J lost 8 bases; unmatched junction nucleotides: 7. CDR3 region: CASSLWGSGRADEQFF. The CDR3 region has the DNA TGTGCCAGCAGTTTATGGGGTAGCGGGAGGGCCGATGAGCAGTTCTTC.

This rearrangement joins TRBV6-5 to TRBJ2-3, with D uncertain. CDR1 and CDR2 (germline): MNHEY, SVGAGI. Trimming left V 7 bases short and J 4 bases short, with 18 bases between. CDR3 length: 15 amino acids. CDR3 bases: TGTGCCAGCACCCCCCTCGACGGCTCGGCAGATACGCAGTATTTT. The encoded protein is CASTPLDGSADTQYF.

The chain is built from TRBV7-6 and TRBJ2-3; 11 bases fit TRBD2. Germline lookup yields CDR1 SGHVS and CDR2 FNYEAQ. Trimming cost V 5 bases and J 6 bases; bases outside gene matches: 7. The CDR3 covers 15 residues. The CDR3 DNA reads TGTGCCAGCAGCGTAACTAGCGGGAGATCGGATACGCAGTATTTT. It codes for CASSVTSGRSDTQYF.

This clone was seen once. This chain uses TRBV7-6 with TRBJ2-7; D is tentatively TRBD1 or TRBD2 (5 bases each). V was trimmed by 6 bases and J by 3 bases, leaving 9 bases between them. In germline, CDR1 is SGHVS, CDR2 FNYEAQ. This CDR3 spans 12 amino acids. CDR3 region: CASRGDGYEQYF. The CDR3 DNA is TGTGCCAGCAGGGGGGACGGCTACGAGCAGTACTTC.

The rearrangement links TRBV25-1 to TRBJ2-7, with a weak D call TRBD2 (7 bases). CDR3 size: 15 residues. Germline V CDR1 and CDR2: MGHDK, SYGVNS. V was clipped by 0 bases and J by 6 bases, with 15 bases between them. The CDR3 nucleotides are TGTGCCAGCAGTGAATATTCGGGGGGCACAGGCGAGCAGTACTTC. This translates into CASSEYSGGTGEQYF.

This chain connects TRBV6-5 to TRBJ2-4, with D possibly matching TRBD2 (5 bases). V shed 5 bases and J shed 7 bases, with 15 bases lying between them. In germline, CDR1 is MNHEY, CDR2 SVGAGI. The CDR3 covers 14 residues. CDR3 protein: CASSQRATSNIQYF. CDR3 DNA sequence: TGTGCCAGCAGTCAGAGGGCTACGTCGAACATTCAGTACTTC.

V gene TRBV29-1 combines with J gene TRBJ2-5; TRBD1 matches at 11 bases. This CDR3 has 13 residues. The V gene's germline CDR1 is SQVTM and CDR2 ANQGSEA. Trimming at V came to 7 bases and at J to 5 bases, leaving 6 bases not matched to a gene. CDR3 amino acids: CSAGTGGKETQYF. Written as DNA, the CDR3 is TGCAGCGCCGGGACAGGGGGAAAGGAGACCCAGTACTTC.

V usage is TRBV11-2 and J usage is TRBJ2-5; D perhaps matches TRBD2 (5 bases). Germline V gene lookup returns CDR1 SGHAT and CDR2 FQNNGV. This CDR3 has 14 residues. V was clipped by 5 bases and J by 1 base, with 11 bases between them. The CDR3 DNA follows: TGTGCCAGCAGCCAGGCCGGGATCCAAGAGACCCAGTACTTC. Its protein is CASSQAGIQETQYF.

The chain recombines TRBV18 with TRBJ2-2; 8 bases map to TRBD1. V lost 0 bases to trimming and J lost 5 bases; unmatched junction nucleotides: 5. The CDR3 loop spans 16 amino acids. From germline, CDR1 is KGHSH and CDR2 LQKENI. The CDR3 region is CASSPPGQVVTGELFF. The CDR3 nucleotides are TGTGCCAGCTCACCACCGGGACAGGTTGTGACCGGGGAGCTGTTTTTT.

V gene TRBV11-3 combines with J gene TRBJ2-7, with a weak D call TRBD1 (5 bases). Trimming pared 1 base from V and 2 bases from J, leaving 9 bases between. This CDR3 has 14 amino acids. Per the germline V gene, CDR1 is SGHNT and CDR2 is YENEEA. This CDR3 is CASSLGGQTYEQYF. The CDR3 DNA reads TGTGCCAGCAGCTTAGGAGGACAAACCTACGAGCAGTACTTC.

The chain is built from TRBV30 and TRBJ1-5; D perhaps matches TRBD1 (5 bases). V was cut by 2 bases and J by 7 bases, with 9 bases left in between. The CDR3 spans 12 residues. Germline CDR1 GTSNPN, CDR2 SVGIG (reference sequence). CDR3 loop: CAWSWGNQPQHF. As DNA, the CDR3 is TGTGCCTGGAGTTGGGGGAACCAGCCCCAGCATTTT.